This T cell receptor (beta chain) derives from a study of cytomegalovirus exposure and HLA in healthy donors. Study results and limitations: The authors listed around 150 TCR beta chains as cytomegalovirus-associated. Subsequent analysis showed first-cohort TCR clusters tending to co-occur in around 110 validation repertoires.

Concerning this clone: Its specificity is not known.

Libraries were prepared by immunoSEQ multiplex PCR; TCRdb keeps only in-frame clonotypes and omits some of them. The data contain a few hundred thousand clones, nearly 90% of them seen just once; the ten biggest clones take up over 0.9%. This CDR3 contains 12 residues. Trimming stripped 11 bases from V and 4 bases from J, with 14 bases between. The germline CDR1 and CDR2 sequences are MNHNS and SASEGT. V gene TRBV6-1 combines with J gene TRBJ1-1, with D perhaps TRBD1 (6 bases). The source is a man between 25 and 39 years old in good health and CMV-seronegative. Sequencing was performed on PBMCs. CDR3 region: CAGRTVGTEAFF. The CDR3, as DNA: TGTGCCGGAAGGACAGTGGGCACTGAAGCTTTCTTT.